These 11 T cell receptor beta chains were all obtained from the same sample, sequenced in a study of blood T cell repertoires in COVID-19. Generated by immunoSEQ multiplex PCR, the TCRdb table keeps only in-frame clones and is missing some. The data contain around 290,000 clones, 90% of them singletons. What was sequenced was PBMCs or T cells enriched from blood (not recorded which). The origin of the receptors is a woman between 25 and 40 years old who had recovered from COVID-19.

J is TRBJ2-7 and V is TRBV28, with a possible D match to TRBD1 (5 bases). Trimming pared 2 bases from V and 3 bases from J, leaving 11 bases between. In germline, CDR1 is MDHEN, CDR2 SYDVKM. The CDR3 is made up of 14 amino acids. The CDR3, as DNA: TGTGCCAGCAGTTTAGAACAGGCCATCTACGAGCAGTACTTC. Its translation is CASSLEQAIYEQYF. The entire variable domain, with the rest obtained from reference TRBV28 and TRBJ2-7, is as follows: DVKVTQSSRYLVKRTGEKVFLECVQDMDHENMFWYRQDPGLGLRLIYFSYDVKMKEKGDIPEGYSVSREKKERFSLILESASTNQTSMYLCASSLEQAIYEQYFGPGTRLTVT.

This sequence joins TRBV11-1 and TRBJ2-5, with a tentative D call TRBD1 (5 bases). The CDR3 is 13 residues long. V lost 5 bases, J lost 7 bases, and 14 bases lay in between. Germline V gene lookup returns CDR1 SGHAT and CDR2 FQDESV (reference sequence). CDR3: CASSAWGTGTQYF. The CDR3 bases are TGTGCCAGCAGCGCCTGGGGCACCGGGACCCAGTACTTC.

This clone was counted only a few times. The CDR3 loop reads CASSAMDSTLDEQFF. In DNA form, the CDR3 reads TGTGCCAGCAGCGCGATGGACTCAACCTTGGATGAGCAGTTCTTC. The chain joins TRBV7-2 to TRBJ2-1, with D tentatively TRBD2 (5 bases). From germline, CDR1 is SGHTA and CDR2 FQGNSA. The V end lost 5 bases, the J end lost 8 bases, and 19 bases lay between the germline ends. This CDR3 is built from 15 residues. The variable domain in full, with the rest retrieved from reference TRBV7-2 and TRBJ2-1, is GAGVSQSPSNKVTEKGKDVELRCDPISGHTALYWYRQSLGQGLEFLIYFQGNSAPDKSGLPSDRFSAERTGGSVSTLTIQRTQQEDSAVYLCASSAMDSTLDEQFFGPGTRLTVL.

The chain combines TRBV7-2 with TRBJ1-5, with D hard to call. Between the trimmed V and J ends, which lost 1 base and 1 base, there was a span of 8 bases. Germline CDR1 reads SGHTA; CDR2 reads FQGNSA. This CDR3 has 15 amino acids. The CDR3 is CASSLGELSNQPQHF. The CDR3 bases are TGTGCCAGCAGCTTAGGGGAGTTAAGCAATCAGCCCCAGCATTTT.

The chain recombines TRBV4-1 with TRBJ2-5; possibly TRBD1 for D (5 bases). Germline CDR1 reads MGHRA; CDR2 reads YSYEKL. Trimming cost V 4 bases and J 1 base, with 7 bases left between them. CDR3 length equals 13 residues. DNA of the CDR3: TGCGCCAGCAGCCTGACAGTCCAAGAGACCCAGTACTTC. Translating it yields CASSLTVQETQYF.

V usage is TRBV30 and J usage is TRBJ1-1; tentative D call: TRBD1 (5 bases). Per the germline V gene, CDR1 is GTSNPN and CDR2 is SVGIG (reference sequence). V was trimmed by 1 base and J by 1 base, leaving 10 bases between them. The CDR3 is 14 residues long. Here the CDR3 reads CAWSATDKNTEAFF. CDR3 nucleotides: TGTGCCTGGAGTGCGACAGACAAGAACACTGAAGCTTTCTTT.

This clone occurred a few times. This CDR3 reads CASSSRSTGVWTGELFF. The CDR3 DNA follows: TGTGCCAGCAGCTCGAGGTCGACAGGGGTTTGGACCGGGGAGCTGTTTTTT. This chain connects TRBV7-9 to TRBJ2-2; TRBD1 aligns across 8 bases. This CDR3 comprises 17 residues. The germline V gene has CDR1 SEHNR and CDR2 FQNEAQ (reference sequence). Losses at the gene ends were 4 bases for V and 5 bases for J; bases not matched to a gene: 12.

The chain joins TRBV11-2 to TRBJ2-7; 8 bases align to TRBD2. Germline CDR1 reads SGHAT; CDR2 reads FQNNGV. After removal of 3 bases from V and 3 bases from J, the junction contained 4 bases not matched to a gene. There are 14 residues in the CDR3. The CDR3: CASSFSGSDYEQYF. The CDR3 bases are TGTGCCAGCAGCTTCAGCGGGAGTGACTACGAGCAGTACTTC.

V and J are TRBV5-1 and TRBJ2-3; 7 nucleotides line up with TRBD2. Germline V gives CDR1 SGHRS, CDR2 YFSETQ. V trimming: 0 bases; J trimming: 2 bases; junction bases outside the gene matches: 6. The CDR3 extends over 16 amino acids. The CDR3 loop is CASSLESGGPTDTQYF. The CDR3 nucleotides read TGCGCCAGCAGCTTGGAGTCGGGAGGACCCACAGATACGCAGTATTTT.

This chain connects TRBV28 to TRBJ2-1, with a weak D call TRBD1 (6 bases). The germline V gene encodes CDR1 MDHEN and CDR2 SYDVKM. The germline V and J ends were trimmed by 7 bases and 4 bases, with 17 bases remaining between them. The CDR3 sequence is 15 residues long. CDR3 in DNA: TGTGCCAGCACCAAGGGGGAACCGAGTTACAATGAGCAGTTCTTC. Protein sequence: CASTKGEPSYNEQFF.

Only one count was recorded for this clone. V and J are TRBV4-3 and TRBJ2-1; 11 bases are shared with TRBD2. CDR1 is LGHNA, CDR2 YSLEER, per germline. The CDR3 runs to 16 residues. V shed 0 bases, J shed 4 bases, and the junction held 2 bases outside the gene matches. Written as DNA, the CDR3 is TGCGCCAGCAGCCAAGATGCTAGCGGGAGGTACAATGAGCAGTTCTTC. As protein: CASSQDASGRYNEQFF.